The subject of this entry is one T cell receptor beta chain. These data are taken from a study of blood T cell repertoires in COVID-19. Study-wide background: Both acute and convalescent COVID-19 samples were obtained from the United States, Italy and Spain.

In the authors' methods: Nucleated cell counts were estimated from reference gene primer amplification. The table came from immunoSEQ multiplex PCR; TCRdb's copy has only in-frame clones and leaves some out. The V and J calls and clone size are taken from that table; D and trimming were inferred from the DNA. The sample consists of about 140,000 clones, about four fifths of them appearing once. Trimming cost V 4 bases and J 8 bases; bases outside gene matches: 2. Germline V gives CDR1 GTSNPN, CDR2 SVGIG (reference sequence). The CDR3 has 13 amino acids. The chain links TRBV30 to TRBJ1-6; 10 nucleotides agree with TRBD1. The source is a woman aged 55-70 years with acute or convalescent COVID-19. The source material was peripheral blood. The DNA for the CDR3 is TGTGCCTGGAACGGACAGGGGGATTCACCCCTCCACTTT. This translates into CAWNGQGDSPLHF.